This T cell receptor beta chain was captured in a study of CD8 T cells in ankylosing spondylitis. Findings and limits, study-wide: It was reported that disease-linked clones were significantly enriched in matched ankylosing spondylitis synovial fluid. Before this, some motif variants had been reported in reactive arthritis synovial fluid and blood. Among TCR beta sequences, a motif of eight highly homologous variants appeared characteristic of ankylosing spondylitis blood.

This CDR3 has 14 residues. V trimming: 3 bases; J trimming: 4 bases; junction bases outside the gene matches: 3. Quantitative 5'-RACE was performed with molecular barcodes, and it yielded the TCR beta libraries. Each CDR3 protein gets one entry after TCRdb re-called the 5' RACE reads with MiXCR. The data contain 300,000 to 350,000 distinct CDR3 sequences, under 15% of them singletons. In its sample, this clonotype was seen many times. Its specificity is unknown. The sequenced sample was blood, either unsorted or a sorted T cell fraction (not recorded which). The chain employs TRBV12-3 or TRBV12-4 and TRBJ1-2; TRBD1 aligns across 9 bases. The receptor's source is a male donor with ankylosing spondylitis or in good health (not recorded which). CDR3 sequence (DNA): TGTGCCAGCAGTTTGGGGACAGGGCTCTATGGCTACACCTTC. Translation gives CASSLGTGLYGYTF.